This T cell receptor (beta chain) stems from a study of radiotherapy plus CTLA-4 blockade in lung cancer. Some clones are missing from TCRdb's copy, which holds only in-frame ones; the method was immunoSEQ multiplex PCR. The sample contains around 50,000 clones, 75% to 90% of which appear only once. The germline CDR1 and CDR2 sequences are LNHNV and YYDKDF (reference sequence). The CDR3 has 14 amino acids. The V segment lost 0 bases and the J segment 4 bases; nucleotides outside the gene matches: 3. The chain carries TRBV15 and TRBJ2-7; 7 bases match TRBD1. The specimen comprised peripheral blood, sampled from a patient treated with radiotherapy plus ipilimumab. The receptor comes from a human donor with non-small cell lung cancer that progressed on radiotherapy plus ipilimumab. Some clones in this sample may be carry-over from other donors' samples. The CDR3 coding sequence is TGTGCCACCAGCAGAGATGTACAGGGGTACGAGCAGTACTTC. Amino acids: CATSRDVQGYEQYF.